This T cell receptor beta chain was identified in a study of T cell responses to AZD1222 COVID-19 vaccine. Whole-study findings and limits: Close to half of spike-specific TCRs reportedly recognize unmutated variant regions. Clonal diversity may have been underestimated, and the donors were mostly white British, with more females than males. In all cases, repertoires were sampled only after the peak T cell response.

In regard to this clone: Its antigen is still unknown.

Germline lookup yields CDR1 SGHVS and CDR2 FNYEAQ. The CDR3 extends over 15 amino acids. After removal of 5 bases from V and 0 bases from J, the junction contained 4 bases not matched to a gene. Sequencing used immunoSEQ multiplex PCR; TCRdb keeps in-frame clones, though not all of them. The table records approximately 92,000 clones, approximately 91% of them present only once. V gene TRBV7-6 combines with J gene TRBJ1-2, with 9 bases aligning to TRBD1. This sequence originates from an adult in good health. Sequences were derived from peripheral blood, sampled on day 0 of AZD1222 vaccination. The CDR3 nucleotides read TGTGCCAGCAGCCAAGGACAGGGGTCTAACTATGGCTACACCTTC. It is translated as CASSQGQGSNYGYTF.